The clone carrying this T cell receptor beta chain was seen only a few times. No antigen is known for it. Combining iRepertoire HTBI primers with Arm-PCR of CDR3 regions, the authors built TCR beta libraries. From the multiplex PCR reads, TCRdb called clonotypes with MiXCR, one entry per CDR3 protein. Seen here are about 430,000 distinct CDR3 sequences, about 15% observed once, and the top ten hold about 8.3%. This record belongs to a study of regulatory T cells in long-lasting Graves disease. Points from the study as a whole: There was favoring of TRBV28, TRBJ1-2 and TRBJ2-5 in persistent disease.

Looked up from germline, CDR1 is SGHDT and CDR2 is YYEEEE. The CDR3 extends over 13 amino acids. Trimming cost V 6 bases and J 0 bases, with 9 bases left between them. Noted time point: newly diagnosed GD, antithyroid drugs for less than 3 months. Researchers made the TCR library from RNA that was extracted from PBMCs. The sample was also reused in another study, on T cells in Graves' hyperthyroidism and ophthalmopathy. That source adds: With the HTBI primer set, the TCR CDR3 went through a first round of RT-PCR. Patients with ophthalmopathy were separated from those with stable hyperthyroidism by a 13 V-J model.

The receptor's source is a woman aged 35 to 49 with Graves disease. The V call is TRBV5-6, the J call TRBJ2-5; D gene ambiguous. Sequences were derived from peripheral blood mononuclear cells (PBMCs), sampled at new diagnosis, from a patient treated with antithyroid drugs. DNA for the CDR3: TGTGCCAGCACTGGGCCAAACCAAGAGACCCAGTACTTC. It encodes CASTGPNQETQYF. Full variable domain (missing parts from reference TRBV5-6 and TRBJ2-5): DAGVTQSPTHLIKTRGQQVTLRCSPKSGHDTVSWYQQALGQGPQFIFQYYEEEERQRGNFPDRFSGHQFPNYSSELNVNALLLGDSALYLCASTGPNQETQYFGPGTRLLVL.